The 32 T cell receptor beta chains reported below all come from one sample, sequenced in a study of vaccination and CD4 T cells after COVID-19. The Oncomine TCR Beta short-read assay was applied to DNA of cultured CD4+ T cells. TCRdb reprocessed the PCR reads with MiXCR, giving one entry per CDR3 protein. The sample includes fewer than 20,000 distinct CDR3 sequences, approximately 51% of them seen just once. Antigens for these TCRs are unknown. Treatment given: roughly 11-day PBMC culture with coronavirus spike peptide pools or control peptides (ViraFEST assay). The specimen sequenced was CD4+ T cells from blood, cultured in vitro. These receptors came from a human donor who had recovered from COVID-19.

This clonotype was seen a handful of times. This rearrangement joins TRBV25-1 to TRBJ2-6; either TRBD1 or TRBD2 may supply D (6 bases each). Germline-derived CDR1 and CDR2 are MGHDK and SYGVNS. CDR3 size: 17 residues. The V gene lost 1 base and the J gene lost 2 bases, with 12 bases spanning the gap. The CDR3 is CASSEWPGGAGANVLTF. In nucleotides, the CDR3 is TGTGCCAGCAGTGAATGGCCCGGGGGCGCTGGGGCCAACGTCCTGACTTTC.

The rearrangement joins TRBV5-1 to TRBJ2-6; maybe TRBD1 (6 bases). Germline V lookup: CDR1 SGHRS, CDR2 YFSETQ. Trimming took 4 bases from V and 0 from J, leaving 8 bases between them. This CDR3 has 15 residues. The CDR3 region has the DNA TGCGCCAGCAGCCTACAGGGCTCTGGGGCCAACGTCCTGACTTTC. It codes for CASSLQGSGANVLTF.

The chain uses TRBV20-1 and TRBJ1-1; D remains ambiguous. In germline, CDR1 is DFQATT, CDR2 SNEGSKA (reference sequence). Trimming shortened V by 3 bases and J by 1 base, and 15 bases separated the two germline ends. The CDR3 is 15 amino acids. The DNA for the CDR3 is TGCAGTGCTAGGAAGACCACGACGGGGAACACTGAAGCTTTCTTT. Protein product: CSARKTTTGNTEAFF.

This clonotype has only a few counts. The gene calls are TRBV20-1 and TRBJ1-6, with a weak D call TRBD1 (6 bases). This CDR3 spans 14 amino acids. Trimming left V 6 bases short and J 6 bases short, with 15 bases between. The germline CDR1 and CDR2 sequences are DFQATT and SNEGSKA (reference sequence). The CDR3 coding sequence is TGCAGTGCCCTGAACTTACAGGGTAATTCACCCCTCCACTTT. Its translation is CSALNLQGNSPLHF.

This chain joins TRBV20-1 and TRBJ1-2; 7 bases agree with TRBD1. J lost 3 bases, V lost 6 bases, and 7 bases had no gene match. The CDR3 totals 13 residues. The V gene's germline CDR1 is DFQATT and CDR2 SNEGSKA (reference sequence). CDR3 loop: CSATPGGDYGYTF. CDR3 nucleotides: TGCAGTGCCACGCCAGGGGGTGACTATGGCTACACCTTC.

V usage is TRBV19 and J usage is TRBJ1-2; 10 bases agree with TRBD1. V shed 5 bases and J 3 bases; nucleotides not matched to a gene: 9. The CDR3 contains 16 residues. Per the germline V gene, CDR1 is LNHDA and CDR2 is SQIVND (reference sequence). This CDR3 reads CASSVTGGGGDYGYTF. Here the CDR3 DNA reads TGTGCCAGTAGTGTGACAGGGGGCGGTGGAGACTATGGCTACACCTTC. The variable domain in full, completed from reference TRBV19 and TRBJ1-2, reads DGGITQSPKYLFRKEGQNVTLSCEQNLNHDAMYWYRQDPGQGLRLIYYSQIVNDFQKGDIAEGYSVSREKKESFPLTVTSAQKNPTAFYLCASSVTGGGGDYGYTFGSGTRLTVV.

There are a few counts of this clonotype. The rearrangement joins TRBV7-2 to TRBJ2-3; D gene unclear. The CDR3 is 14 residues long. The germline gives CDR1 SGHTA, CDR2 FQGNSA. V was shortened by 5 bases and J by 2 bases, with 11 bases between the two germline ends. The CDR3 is CASSPRTATDTQYF. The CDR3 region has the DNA TGTGCCAGCAGCCCCCGCACGGCCACAGATACGCAGTATTTT.

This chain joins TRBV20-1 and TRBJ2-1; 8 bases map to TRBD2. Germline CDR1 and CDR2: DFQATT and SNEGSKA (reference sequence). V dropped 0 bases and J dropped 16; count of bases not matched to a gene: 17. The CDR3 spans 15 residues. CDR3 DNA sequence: TGCAGTGCTAGAGATTGGGTAGCGGGAACCCAAACCCAATTCTTC. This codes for CSARDWVAGTQTQFF.

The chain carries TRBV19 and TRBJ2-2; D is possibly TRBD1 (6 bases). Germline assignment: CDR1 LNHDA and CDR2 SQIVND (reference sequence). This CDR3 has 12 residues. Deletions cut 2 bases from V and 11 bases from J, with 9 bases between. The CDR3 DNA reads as TGTGCCAGTAGTATATCGGACAGCGAGCTGTTTTTT. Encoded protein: CASSISDSELFF.

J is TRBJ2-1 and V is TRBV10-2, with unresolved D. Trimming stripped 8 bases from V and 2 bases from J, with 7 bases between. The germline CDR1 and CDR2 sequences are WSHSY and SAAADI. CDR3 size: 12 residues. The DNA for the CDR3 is TGCGCCAGCGGCTTTCCCTACAATGAGCAGTTCTTC. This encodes CASGFPYNEQFF.

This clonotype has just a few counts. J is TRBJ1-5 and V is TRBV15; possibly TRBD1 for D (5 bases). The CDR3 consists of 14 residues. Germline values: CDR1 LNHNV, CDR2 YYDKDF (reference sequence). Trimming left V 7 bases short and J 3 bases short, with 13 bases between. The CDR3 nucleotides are TGTGCCACCACCTCGGGGCTAGCCAATCAGCCCCAGCATTTT. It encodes CATTSGLANQPQHF.

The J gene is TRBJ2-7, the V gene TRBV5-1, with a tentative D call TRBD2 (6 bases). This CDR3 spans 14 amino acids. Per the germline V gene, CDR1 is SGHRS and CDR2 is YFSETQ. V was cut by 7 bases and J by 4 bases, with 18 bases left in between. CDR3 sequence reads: CASRREAGSYEQYF. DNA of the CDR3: TGCGCCAGCCGTAGGGAGGCGGGAAGTTACGAGCAGTACTTC. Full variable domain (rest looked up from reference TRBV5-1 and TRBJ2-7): KAGVTQTPRYLIKTRGQQVTLSCSPISGHRSVSWYQQTPGQGLQFLFEYFSETQRNKGNFPGRFSGRQFSNSRSEMNVSTLELGDSALYLCASRREAGSYEQYFGPGTRLTVT.

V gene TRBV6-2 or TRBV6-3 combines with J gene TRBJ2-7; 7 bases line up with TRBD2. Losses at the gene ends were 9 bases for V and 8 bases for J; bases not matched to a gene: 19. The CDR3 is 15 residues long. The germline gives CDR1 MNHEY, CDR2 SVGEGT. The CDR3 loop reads CASYDGTNLREKQYF. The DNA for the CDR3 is TGTGCCAGTTATGATGGGACTAACTTACGAGAGAAGCAGTACTTC.

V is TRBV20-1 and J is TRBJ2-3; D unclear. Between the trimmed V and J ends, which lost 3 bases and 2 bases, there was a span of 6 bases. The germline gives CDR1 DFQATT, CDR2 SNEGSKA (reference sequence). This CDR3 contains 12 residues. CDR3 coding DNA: TGCAGTGCTAGCCCTACCACAGATACGCAGTATTTT. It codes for CSASPTTDTQYF.

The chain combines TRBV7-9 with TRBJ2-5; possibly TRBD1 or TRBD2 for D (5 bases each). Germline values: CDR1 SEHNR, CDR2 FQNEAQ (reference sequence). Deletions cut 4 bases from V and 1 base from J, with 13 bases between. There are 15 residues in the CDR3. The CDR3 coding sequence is TGTGCCAGCAGCTCCTTGGGGGATCTCCAAGAGACCCAGTACTTC. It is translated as CASSSLGDLQETQYF.

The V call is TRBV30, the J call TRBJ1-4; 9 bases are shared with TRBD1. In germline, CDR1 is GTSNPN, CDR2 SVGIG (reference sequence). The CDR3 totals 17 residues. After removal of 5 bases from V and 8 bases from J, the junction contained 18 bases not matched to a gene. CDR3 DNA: TGTGCCTGGTCCCCGGAGTGGGGCGGGACAGGGCAGGAAAAACTGTTTTTT. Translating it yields CAWSPEWGGTGQEKLFF.

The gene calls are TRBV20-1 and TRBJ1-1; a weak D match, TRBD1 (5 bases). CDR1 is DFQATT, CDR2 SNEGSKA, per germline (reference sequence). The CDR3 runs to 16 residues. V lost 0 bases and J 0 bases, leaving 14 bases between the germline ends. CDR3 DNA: TGCAGTGCTAGAGATCCCGCAGGGCGGGTGAACACTGAAGCTTTCTTT. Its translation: CSARDPAGRVNTEAFF.

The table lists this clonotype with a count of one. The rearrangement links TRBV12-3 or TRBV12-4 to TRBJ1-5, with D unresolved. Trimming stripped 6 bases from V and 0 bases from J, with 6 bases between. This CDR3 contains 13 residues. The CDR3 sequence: CASSTYSNQPQHF. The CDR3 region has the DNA TGTGCCAGCAGCACGTATAGCAATCAGCCCCAGCATTTT.

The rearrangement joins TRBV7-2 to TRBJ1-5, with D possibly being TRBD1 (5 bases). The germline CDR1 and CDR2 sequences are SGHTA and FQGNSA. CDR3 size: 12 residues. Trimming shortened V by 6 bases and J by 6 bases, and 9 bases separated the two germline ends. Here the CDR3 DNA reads TGTGCCAGCAGTCTGAGGGGTCAGCCCCAGCATTTT. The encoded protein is CASSLRGQPQHF.

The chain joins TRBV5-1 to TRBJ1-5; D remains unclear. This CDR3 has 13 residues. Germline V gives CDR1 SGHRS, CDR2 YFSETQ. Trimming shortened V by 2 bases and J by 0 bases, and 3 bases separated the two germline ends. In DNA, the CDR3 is TGCGCCAGCAGCTTAAGTAGCAATCAGCCCCAGCATTTT. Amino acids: CASSLSSNQPQHF.

This CDR3 reads CASSVDRYGELFF. Written as DNA, the CDR3 is TGTGCCAGCAGTGTCGACAGATACGGGGAGCTGTTTTTT. This chain joins TRBV6-4 and TRBJ2-2; perhaps TRBD1 as D (5 bases). CDR1 and CDR2 (germline): MRHNA, SNTAGT. This CDR3 is 13 amino acids long. The V end was cut by 4 bases, the J end by 7 bases, with 10 bases between.

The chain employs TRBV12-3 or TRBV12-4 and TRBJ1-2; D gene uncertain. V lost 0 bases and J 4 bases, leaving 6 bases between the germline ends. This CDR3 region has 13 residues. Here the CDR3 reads CASSLAATYGYTF. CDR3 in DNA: TGTGCCAGCAGTTTAGCAGCTACCTATGGCTACACCTTC.

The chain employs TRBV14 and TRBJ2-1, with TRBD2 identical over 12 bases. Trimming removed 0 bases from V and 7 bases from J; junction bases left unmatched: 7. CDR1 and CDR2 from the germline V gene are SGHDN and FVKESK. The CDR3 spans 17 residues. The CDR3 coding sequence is TGTGCCAGCAGCCAAGATCGAGGACTAGCGGGAAGGAATGAGCAGTTCTTC. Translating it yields CASSQDRGLAGRNEQFF.

The CDR3 sequence is CASSHTDRGDTEAFF. CDR3 in DNA: TGTGCCAGCAGCCATACAGACCGAGGGGACACTGAAGCTTTCTTT. V usage is TRBV3-1 and J usage is TRBJ1-1; the D gene is possibly TRBD1 (5 bases). Germline V gives CDR1 LGHDT, CDR2 YNNKEL (reference sequence). The CDR3 has 15 residues. The V and J ends lost 3 bases and 3 bases respectively, with 14 bases between them.

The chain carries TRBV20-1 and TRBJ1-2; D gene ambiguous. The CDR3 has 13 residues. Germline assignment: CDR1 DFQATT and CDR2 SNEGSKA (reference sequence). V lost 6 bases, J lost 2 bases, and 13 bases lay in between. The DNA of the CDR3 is TGCAGTGCCCTAGCGAGGGTGAACTATGGCTACACCTTC. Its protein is CSALARVNYGYTF.

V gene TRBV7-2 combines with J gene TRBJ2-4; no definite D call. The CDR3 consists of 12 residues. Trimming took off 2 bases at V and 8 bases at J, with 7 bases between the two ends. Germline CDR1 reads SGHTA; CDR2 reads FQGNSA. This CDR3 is CASSLSRDIQYF. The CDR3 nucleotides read TGTGCCAGCAGCTTATCCCGAGACATTCAGTACTTC.

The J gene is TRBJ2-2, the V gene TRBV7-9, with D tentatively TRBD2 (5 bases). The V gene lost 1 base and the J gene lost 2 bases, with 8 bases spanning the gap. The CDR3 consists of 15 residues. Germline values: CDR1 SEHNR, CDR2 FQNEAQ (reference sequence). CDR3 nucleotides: TGTGCCAGCAGCTTAGTCGGGAAAAACACCGGGGAGCTGTTTTTT. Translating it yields CASSLVGKNTGELFF.

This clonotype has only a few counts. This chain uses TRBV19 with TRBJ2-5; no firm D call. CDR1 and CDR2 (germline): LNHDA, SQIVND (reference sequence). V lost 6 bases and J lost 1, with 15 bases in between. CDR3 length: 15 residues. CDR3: CASRSVSGLQETQYF. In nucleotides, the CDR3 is TGTGCCAGTAGGTCCGTCTCGGGCCTCCAAGAGACCCAGTACTTC. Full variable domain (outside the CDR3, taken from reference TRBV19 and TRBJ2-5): DGGITQSPKYLFRKEGQNVTLSCEQNLNHDAMYWYRQDPGQGLRLIYYSQIVNDFQKGDIAEGYSVSREKKESFPLTVTSAQKNPTAFYLCASRSVSGLQETQYFGPGTRLLVL.

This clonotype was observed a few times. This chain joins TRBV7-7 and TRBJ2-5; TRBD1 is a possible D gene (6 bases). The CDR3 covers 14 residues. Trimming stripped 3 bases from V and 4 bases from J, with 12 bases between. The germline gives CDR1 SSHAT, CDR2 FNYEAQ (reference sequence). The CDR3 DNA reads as TGTGCCAGCAGCTTTCAAGAAGGGGGAGAGACCCAGTACTTC. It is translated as CASSFQEGGETQYF.

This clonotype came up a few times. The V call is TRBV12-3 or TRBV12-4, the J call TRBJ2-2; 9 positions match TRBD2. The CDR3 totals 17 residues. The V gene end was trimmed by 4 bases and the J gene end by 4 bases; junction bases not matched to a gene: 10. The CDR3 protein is CASSSLGAGGGTGELFF. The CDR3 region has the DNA TGTGCCAGCAGTTCCCTGGGGGCGGGAGGGGGCACCGGGGAGCTGTTTTTT.

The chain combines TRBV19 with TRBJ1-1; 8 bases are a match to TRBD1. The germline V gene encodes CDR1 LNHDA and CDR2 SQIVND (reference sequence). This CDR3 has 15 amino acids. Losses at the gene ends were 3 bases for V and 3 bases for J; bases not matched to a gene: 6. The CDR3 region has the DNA TGTGCCAGTAGTATCCGGACAGGGTGGGACACTGAAGCTTTCTTT. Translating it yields CASSIRTGWDTEAFF.

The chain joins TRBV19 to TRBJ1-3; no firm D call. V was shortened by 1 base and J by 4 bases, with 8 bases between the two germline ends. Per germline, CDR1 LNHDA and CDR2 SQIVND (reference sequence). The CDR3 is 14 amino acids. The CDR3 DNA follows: TGTGCCAGTAGTATAGGGACCGACGGAAACACCATATATTTT. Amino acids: CASSIGTDGNTIYF.